This T cell receptor (beta chain) emerged from a study of OX40 agonist ivuxolimab in advanced cancers. Blood was sampled at baseline, cycle 4 day 1, and cycle 7 day 1. V trimming: 7 bases; J trimming: 7 bases; junction bases outside the gene matches: 3. CDR1 and CDR2 from the germline V gene are MNHGY and SAAAGT. The CDR3 sequence is 11 residues long. Assay: immunoSEQ multiplex PCR; the TCRdb copy retains only in-frame clones and omits some. The sample comprises approximately 63,000 clones, roughly 78% of which are singletons, and 9.5% to 13% rests with the top ten. The TCR comes from an adult with an advanced solid tumor such as melanoma, head and neck, liver or kidney cancer. The source was CD4+ or CD8+ T cells sorted from blood, collected in a trial of the OX40 agonist ivuxolimab. The chain uses TRBV6-8 and TRBJ2-7; TRBD1 aligns across 8 bases. The CDR3 DNA reads as TGTGCCAGCACCACAGGGGGAGAGCAGTACTTC. Protein product: CASTTGGEQYF.